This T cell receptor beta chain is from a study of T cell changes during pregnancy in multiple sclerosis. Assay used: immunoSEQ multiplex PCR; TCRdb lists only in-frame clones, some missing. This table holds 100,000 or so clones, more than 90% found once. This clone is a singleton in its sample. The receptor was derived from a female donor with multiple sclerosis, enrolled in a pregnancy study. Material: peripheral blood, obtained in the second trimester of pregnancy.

CDR3 in DNA: TGTGCCAGCAGCCCCCCCTTACAAGAGACCCAGTACTTC. Translated: CASSPPLQETQYF. The chain is built from TRBV7-6 and TRBJ2-5; D is uncertain. V lost 5 bases and J 2 bases, leaving 9 bases between the germline ends. CDR1 is SGHVS, CDR2 FNYEAQ, per germline. CDR3 size: 13 residues.